Presented here are 20 T cell receptor beta chains from one specimen sequenced in a study of Graves' ophthalmopathy and Graves' hyperthyroidism. Amplification targeted the TCR beta CDR3 regions, with RNA transcripts as the source material. Following a first-round RT-PCR that used HTBI primers, a second-round multiplex PCR was carried out. TCRdb redid the calling of the multiplex PCR reads with MiXCR, one entry per CDR3 protein. In the table there are fewer than 400,000 distinct CDR3 sequences, approximately 20% of which are singletons. The sample consisted of peripheral blood. These receptors were collected from a woman aged 18-30 years with Graves' ophthalmopathy.

V is TRBV6-5 and J is TRBJ2-5; 10 nucleotides agree with TRBD2. The CDR3 extends over 15 amino acids. Germline trimming cut 2 bases from V and 5 bases from J; bases unmatched to any gene: 5. Germline V gene data show CDR1 as MNHEY and CDR2 as SVGAGI. The CDR3 nucleotides read TGTGCCAGCAGTTACGAGGCTAGCGGGAGCGAGACCCAGTACTTC. Translation: CASSYEASGSETQYF.

This clonotype was detected ten times or more. The genes are TRBV6-1 and TRBJ2-2; D might be TRBD1 (6 bases). Trimming took off 6 bases at V and 0 bases at J, with 11 bases between the two ends. This CDR3 has 15 amino acids. CDR1 is MNHNS, CDR2 SASEGT, per germline. As DNA, the CDR3 is TGTGCCAGCAGACCCGGGACAACGAACACCGGGGAGCTGTTTTTT. As protein: CASRPGTTNTGELFF.

This clonotype has a count of ten or more. CDR3 region: CASSFFPAANQETQYF. The CDR3 region has the DNA TGTGCCAGCAGTTTCTTCCCAGCGGCTAATCAAGAGACCCAGTACTTC. The rearrangement joins TRBV28 to TRBJ2-5, with D possibly TRBD2 on 5 matching bases. The CDR3 extends over 16 amino acids. The V end lost 3 bases, the J end lost 2 bases, and 16 bases lay between the germline ends. Per germline, CDR1 MDHEN and CDR2 SYDVKM.

The table lists this clonotype with many counts. The rearrangement links TRBV7-8 to TRBJ1-2, with 12 positions matching TRBD1. Germline V gives CDR1 SGHVS, CDR2 FQNEAQ. The V segment lost 7 bases and the J segment 7 bases; nucleotides outside the gene matches: 7. The CDR3 is 14 residues long. The CDR3 here is CASTRDRGLSGYTF. Here the CDR3 DNA reads TGTGCCAGCACCCGGGACAGGGGGCTCTCTGGCTACACCTTC.

The J gene is TRBJ2-7, the V gene TRBV11-2, with D perhaps matching TRBD2 (5 bases). V shed 4 bases and J shed 4 bases, with 17 bases lying between them. The CDR3 length is 15 residues. Germline V gives CDR1 SGHAT, CDR2 FQNNGV. This CDR3 reads CASSSAERAFYEQYF. CDR3 bases: TGTGCCAGCAGCTCGGCGGAGAGGGCCTTTTACGAGCAGTACTTC. The complete variable domain, with remaining parts taken from reference TRBV11-2 and TRBJ2-7, reads EAGVAQSPRYKIIEKRQSVAFWCNPISGHATLYWYQQILGQGPKLLIQFQNNGVVDDSQLPKDRFSAERLKGVDSTLKIQPAKLEDSAVYLCASSSAERAFYEQYFGPGTRLTVT.

V is TRBV28 and J is TRBJ2-5; D possibly matches TRBD1 or TRBD2 (6 bases each). Trimming removed 5 bases at V and 5 bases at J, with 18 bases between. This CDR3 region has 15 residues. Per germline, CDR1 MDHEN and CDR2 SYDVKM. CDR3 sequence: CASSLPGLQGETQYF. The CDR3, as DNA: TGTGCCAGCAGTCTCCCGGGACTCCAGGGGGAGACCCAGTACTTC.

This clonotype was counted at least ten times. This chain connects TRBV6-5 to TRBJ1-2; no clear D. The CDR3 is 12 residues long. V was shortened by 8 bases and J by 8 bases, with 15 bases between the two germline ends. The germline V gene encodes CDR1 MNHEY and CDR2 SVGAGI. This chain's CDR3 is CASLSRSNGYTF. The CDR3 DNA sequence: TGTGCCAGCTTAAGCAGAAGCAACGGCTACACCTTC.

The rearrangement links TRBV28 to TRBJ1-5; D is unclear. Per germline, CDR1 MDHEN and CDR2 SYDVKM. Trimming took off 1 base at V and 1 base at J, with 11 bases between the two ends. The CDR3 has 16 residues. The CDR3 DNA follows: TGTGCCAGCAGTTTATCCGCACAGAGCAGCAATCAGCCCCAGCATTTT. It codes for CASSLSAQSSNQPQHF.

CDR3 sequence (DNA): TGTGCCAGCAGTTACACTAGCGGGAGTTCGAACACCGGGGAGCTGTTTTTT. Amino acid sequence: CASSYTSGSSNTGELFF. This chain connects TRBV6-5 to TRBJ2-2; TRBD2 matches 11 bases. CDR3 size: 17 residues. CDR1 MNHEY and CDR2 SVGAGI come from the germline V gene. The V segment lost 2 bases and the J segment 0 bases; nucleotides outside the gene matches: 2.

This clonotype was seen repeatedly, ten times or more. V is TRBV19 and J is TRBJ1-5; weak D call: TRBD1 (5 bases). CDR3 length: 16 amino acids. Per the germline V gene, CDR1 is LNHDA and CDR2 is SQIVND (reference sequence). Trimming took off 6 bases at V and 4 bases at J, with 19 bases between the two ends. The CDR3 region is CASSPQEGLDNQPQHF. In DNA, the CDR3 is TGTGCCAGTAGCCCACAAGAGGGGTTAGATAATCAGCCCCAGCATTTT.

The chain joins TRBV7-2 to TRBJ2-2; D not certain. CDR3 size: 14 residues. Germline CDR1 SGHTA, CDR2 FQGNSA. The V gene lost 3 bases and the J gene lost 6 bases, with 11 bases spanning the gap. This CDR3 reads CASSLSLLAGELFF. The CDR3 coding sequence is TGTGCCAGCAGCTTGTCCCTTTTGGCCGGGGAGCTGTTTTTT.

At least ten counts were recorded for this clonotype. V and J are TRBV6-5 and TRBJ1-3; D unclear. The length of the CDR3 is 14 residues. CDR1 and CDR2 (germline): MNHEY, SVGAGI. The V end was cut by 2 bases, the J end by 3 bases, with 8 bases between. CDR3 region: CASSYGVLGNTIYF. DNA of the CDR3: TGTGCCAGCAGTTACGGGGTCCTTGGAAACACCATATATTTT.

At least ten counts were recorded for this clonotype. In nucleotides, the CDR3 is TGCAGTGCTAGAGATCCGGCAAATTTGGCCCAGCATTTT. This codes for CSARDPANLAQHF. The J gene is TRBJ1-5, the V gene TRBV20-1; D unresolved. The CDR3 covers 13 residues. Trimming took 0 bases from V and 11 from J, leaving 14 bases between them. Germline CDR1 DFQATT, CDR2 SNEGSKA (reference sequence).

The chain employs TRBV28 and TRBJ2-7; 12 bases are a match to TRBD1. V trimming: 6 bases; J trimming: 7 bases; junction bases outside the gene matches: 7. CDR1 is MDHEN and CDR2 is SYDVKM in the germline V gene. This CDR3 spans 14 amino acids. Here the CDR3 reads CASRGGQGAREQYF. CDR3 DNA: TGTGCCAGCAGGGGGGGACAGGGGGCAAGGGAGCAGTACTTC. Combining the CDR3 with reference TRBV28 and TRBJ2-7 gives the whole variable domain DVKVTQSSRYLVKRTGEKVFLECVQDMDHENMFWYRQDPGLGLRLIYFSYDVKMKEKGDIPEGYSVSREKKERFSLILESASTNQTSMYLCASRGGQGAREQYFGPGTRLTVT.

This clonotype was seen many times. V and J are TRBV28 and TRBJ1-1; D gene unclear. Between the trimmed V and J ends, which lost 2 bases and 0 bases, there was a span of 10 bases. CDR3 size: 15 residues. CDR1 MDHEN and CDR2 SYDVKM come from the germline V gene. The CDR3 spells CASSLQTDMNTEAFF. Here the CDR3 DNA reads TGTGCCAGCAGTTTACAGACCGATATGAACACTGAAGCTTTCTTT.

This clonotype was counted at least ten times. The rearrangement links TRBV5-1 to TRBJ1-5; 7 nucleotides agree with TRBD1. J gave up 3 bases and V 3 bases, and 6 bases lay outside the gene matches. The CDR3 covers 15 residues. Germline V gene sequence: CDR1 SGHRS, CDR2 YFSETQ. This CDR3 is CASSSTGASNQPQHF. CDR3 DNA: TGCGCCAGCAGCTCCACAGGGGCTTCCAATCAGCCCCAGCATTTT.

This clonotype showed up many times. This sequence joins TRBV11-2 and TRBJ2-5, with D perhaps TRBD2 (5 bases). Germline CDR1 SGHAT, CDR2 FQNNGV. The V gene lost 5 bases and the J gene lost 3 bases, with 10 bases spanning the gap. The CDR3 has 13 amino acids. The CDR3 coding sequence is TGTGCCAGCAGCGGGAGTTATGAAGAGACCCAGTACTTC. Residues: CASSGSYEETQYF. Filled out from reference TRBV11-2 and TRBJ2-5, the complete variable domain reads EAGVAQSPRYKIIEKRQSVAFWCNPISGHATLYWYQQILGQGPKLLIQFQNNGVVDDSQLPKDRFSAERLKGVDSTLKIQPAKLEDSAVYLCASSGSYEETQYFGPGTRLLVL.

This clonotype was detected ten times or more. V gene TRBV6-5 combines with J gene TRBJ2-2, with TRBD2 matching over 8 bases. Germline values: CDR1 MNHEY, CDR2 SVGAGI. This CDR3 has 15 residues. V lost 2 bases and J lost 5; bases outside the gene matches: 4. CDR3 amino acids: CASSYEVAGTGELFF. The CDR3 DNA reads TGTGCCAGCAGTTACGAGGTAGCGGGAACCGGGGAGCTGTTTTTT.

This clonotype was found many times. This sequence joins TRBV15 and TRBJ2-5, with D possibly matching TRBD1 (5 bases). There are 18 residues in the CDR3. Deletions cut 1 base from V and 0 bases from J, with 18 bases between. The V gene's germline CDR1 is LNHNV and CDR2 YYDKDF (reference sequence). CDR3 amino acids: CATSRVGQEEPYQETQYF. The CDR3 DNA sequence: TGTGCCACCAGCAGAGTGGGGCAGGAAGAGCCGTACCAAGAGACCCAGTACTTC.

This chain connects TRBV28 to TRBJ2-7; TRBD2 aligns across 9 bases. The trim removed 8 bases at V and 4 bases at J, leaving 24 bases unmatched. The germline CDR1 and CDR2 sequences are MDHEN and SYDVKM. This CDR3 contains 19 residues. DNA of the CDR3: TGTGCCAGCTGGGGAGTGGAAGCGGGAGGAGGGCGGCGGTTTTACGAGCAGTACTTC. Amino acids: CASWGVEAGGGRRFYEQYF.